The present TCR beta chain was sequenced within a study of T cell responses to AZD1222 COVID-19 vaccine. This table comes from immunoSEQ multiplex PCR, and its TCRdb copy is limited to in-frame clones, with some not included. The repertoire holds some 58,000 clones, with nearly 80% as singletons. This clonotype originated in an adult who received the AZD1222 COVID-19 vaccine. The sample was peripheral blood, taken 28 days after the second AZD1222 dose.

The CDR3 region has the DNA TGTGCCAGCAGCCAAGGGGGCAGCGGGAGGGCTTCGGGAGAGCAGTACTTC. Encoded protein: CASSQGGSGRASGEQYF. The rearrangement joins TRBV3-1 (or the pseudogene TRBV3-2) to TRBJ2-7; TRBD2 matches 10 bases. The germline V gene encodes CDR1 LGHDT and CDR2 YNNKEL (reference sequence). The CDR3 spans 17 residues. Trimming took 1 base from V and 7 from J; bases not matched to a gene: 13.